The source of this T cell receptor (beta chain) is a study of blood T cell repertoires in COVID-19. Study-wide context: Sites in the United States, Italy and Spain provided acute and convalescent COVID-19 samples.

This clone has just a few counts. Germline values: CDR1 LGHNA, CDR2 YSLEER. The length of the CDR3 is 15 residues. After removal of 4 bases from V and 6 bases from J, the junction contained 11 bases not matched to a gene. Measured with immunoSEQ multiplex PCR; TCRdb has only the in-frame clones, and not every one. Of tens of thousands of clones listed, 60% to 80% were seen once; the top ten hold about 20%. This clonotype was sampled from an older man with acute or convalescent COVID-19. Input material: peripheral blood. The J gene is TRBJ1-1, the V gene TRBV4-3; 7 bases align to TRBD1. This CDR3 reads CASSRLAGGVAEAFF. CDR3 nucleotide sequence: TGCGCCAGCAGCCGTTTAGCAGGGGGTGTTGCTGAAGCTTTCTTT.